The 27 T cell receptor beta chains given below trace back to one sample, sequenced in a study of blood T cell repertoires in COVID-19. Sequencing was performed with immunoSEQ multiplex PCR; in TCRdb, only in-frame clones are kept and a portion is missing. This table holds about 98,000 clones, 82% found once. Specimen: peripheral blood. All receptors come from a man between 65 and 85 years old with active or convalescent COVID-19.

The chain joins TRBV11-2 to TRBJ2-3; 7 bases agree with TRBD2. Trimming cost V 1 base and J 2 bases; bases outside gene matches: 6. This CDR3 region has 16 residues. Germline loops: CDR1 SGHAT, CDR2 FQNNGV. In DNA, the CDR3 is TGTGCCAGCAGCTTAGGACTAGCCCCGATCACAGATACGCAGTATTTT. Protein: CASSLGLAPITDTQYF.

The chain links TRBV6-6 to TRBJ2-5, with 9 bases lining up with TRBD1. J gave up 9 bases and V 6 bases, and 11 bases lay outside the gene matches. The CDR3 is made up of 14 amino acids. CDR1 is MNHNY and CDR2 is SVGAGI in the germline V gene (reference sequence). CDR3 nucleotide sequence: TGTGCCAGCAGCCCCGGACAGGGGCCCATGGCCCAGTACTTC. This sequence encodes CASSPGQGPMAQYF.

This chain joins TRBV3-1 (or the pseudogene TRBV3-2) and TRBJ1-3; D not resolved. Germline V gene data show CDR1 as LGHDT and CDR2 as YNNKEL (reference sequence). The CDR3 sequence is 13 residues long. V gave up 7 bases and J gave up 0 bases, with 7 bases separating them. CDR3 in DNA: TGTGCCAGCATGGCTGACTCTGGAAACACCATATATTTT. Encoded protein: CASMADSGNTIYF.

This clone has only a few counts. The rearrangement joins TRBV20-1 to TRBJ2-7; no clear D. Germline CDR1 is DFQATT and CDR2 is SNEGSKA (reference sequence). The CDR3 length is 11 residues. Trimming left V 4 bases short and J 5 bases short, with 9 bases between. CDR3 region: CSATSLDEQYF. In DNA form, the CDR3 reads TGCAGTGCTACTTCCCTCGACGAGCAGTACTTC.

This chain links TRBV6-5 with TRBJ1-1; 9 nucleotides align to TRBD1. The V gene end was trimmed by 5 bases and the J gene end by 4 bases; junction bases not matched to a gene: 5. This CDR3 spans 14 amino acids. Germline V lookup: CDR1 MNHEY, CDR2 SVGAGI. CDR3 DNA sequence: TGTGCCAGCAGTCCCGGGACAGGGAGCACTGAAGCTTTCTTT. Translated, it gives CASSPGTGSTEAFF.

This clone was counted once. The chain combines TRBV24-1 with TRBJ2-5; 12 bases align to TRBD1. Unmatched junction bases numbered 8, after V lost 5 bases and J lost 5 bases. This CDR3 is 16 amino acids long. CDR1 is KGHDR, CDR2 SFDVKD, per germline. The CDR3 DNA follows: TGTGCCACCAGTGTCACCGGGACAGGGGGCTTGGAGACCCAGTACTTC. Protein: CATSVTGTGGLETQYF.

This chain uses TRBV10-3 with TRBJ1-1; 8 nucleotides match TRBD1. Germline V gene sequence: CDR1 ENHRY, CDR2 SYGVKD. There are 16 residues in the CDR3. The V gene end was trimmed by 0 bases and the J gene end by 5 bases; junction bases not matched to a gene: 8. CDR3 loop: CAISESSQGADTEAFF. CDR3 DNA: TGTGCCATCAGTGAGTCGTCCCAGGGGGCGGATACTGAAGCTTTCTTT.

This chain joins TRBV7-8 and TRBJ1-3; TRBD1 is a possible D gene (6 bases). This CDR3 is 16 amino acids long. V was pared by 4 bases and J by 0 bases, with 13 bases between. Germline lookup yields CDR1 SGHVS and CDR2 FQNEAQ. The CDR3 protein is CASSSRDTYSGNTIYF. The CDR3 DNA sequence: TGTGCCAGCAGCTCACGGGACACCTACTCTGGAAACACCATATATTTT.

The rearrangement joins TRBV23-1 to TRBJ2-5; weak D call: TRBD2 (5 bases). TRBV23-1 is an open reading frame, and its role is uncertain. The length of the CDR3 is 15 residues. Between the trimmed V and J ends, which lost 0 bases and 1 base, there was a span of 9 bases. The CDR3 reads CASSQSWEIQETQYF. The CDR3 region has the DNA TGCGCCAGCAGTCAATCCTGGGAGATCCAAGAGACCCAGTACTTC.

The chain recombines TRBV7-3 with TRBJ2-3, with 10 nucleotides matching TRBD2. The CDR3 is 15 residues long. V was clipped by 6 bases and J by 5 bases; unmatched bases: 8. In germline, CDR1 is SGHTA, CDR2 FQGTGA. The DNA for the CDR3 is TGTGCCAGCAGGATCAGCGGGGGGGCCATAGATACGCAGTATTTT. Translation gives CASRISGGAIDTQYF.

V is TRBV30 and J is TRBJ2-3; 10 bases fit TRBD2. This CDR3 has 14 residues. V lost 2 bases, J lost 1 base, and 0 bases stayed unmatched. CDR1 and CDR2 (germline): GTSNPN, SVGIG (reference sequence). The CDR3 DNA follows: TGTGCCTGGAGTACTAGCGGGGGCACAGATACGCAGTATTTT. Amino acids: CAWSTSGGTDTQYF.

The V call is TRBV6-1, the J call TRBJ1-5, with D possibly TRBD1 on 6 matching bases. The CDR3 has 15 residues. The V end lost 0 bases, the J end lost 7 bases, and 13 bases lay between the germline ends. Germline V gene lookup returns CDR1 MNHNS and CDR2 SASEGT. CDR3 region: CASSEAQGRKQPQHF. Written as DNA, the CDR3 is TGTGCCAGCAGTGAAGCACAGGGACGAAAGCAGCCCCAGCATTTT.

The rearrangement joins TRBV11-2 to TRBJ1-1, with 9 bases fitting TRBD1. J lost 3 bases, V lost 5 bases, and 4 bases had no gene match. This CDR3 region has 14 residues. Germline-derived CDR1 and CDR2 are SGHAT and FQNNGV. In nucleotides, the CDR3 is TGTGCCAGCAGCGCTACAGGGGGCTACACTGAAGCTTTCTTT. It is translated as CASSATGGYTEAFF.

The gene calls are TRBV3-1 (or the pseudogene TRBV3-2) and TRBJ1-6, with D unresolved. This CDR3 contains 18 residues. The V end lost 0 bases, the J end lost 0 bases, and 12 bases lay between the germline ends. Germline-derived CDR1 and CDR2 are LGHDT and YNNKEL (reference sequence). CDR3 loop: CASSQDYTGSSYNSPLHF. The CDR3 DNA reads TGTGCCAGCAGCCAAGATTATACGGGTAGCTCCTATAATTCACCCCTCCACTTT.

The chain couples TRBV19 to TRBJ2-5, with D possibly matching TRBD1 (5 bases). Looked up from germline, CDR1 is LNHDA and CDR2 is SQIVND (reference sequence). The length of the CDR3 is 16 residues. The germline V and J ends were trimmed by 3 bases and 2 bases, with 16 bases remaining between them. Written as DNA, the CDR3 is TGTGCCAGTAGTATTTCCGTGGGGCAGGGACAAGAGACCCAGTACTTC. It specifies CASSISVGQGQETQYF.

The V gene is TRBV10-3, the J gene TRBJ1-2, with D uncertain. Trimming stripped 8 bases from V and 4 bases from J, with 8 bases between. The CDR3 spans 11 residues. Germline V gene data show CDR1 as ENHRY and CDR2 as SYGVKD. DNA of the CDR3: TGTGCCATCCAGGAACTCTATGGCTACACCTTC. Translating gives CAIQELYGYTF.

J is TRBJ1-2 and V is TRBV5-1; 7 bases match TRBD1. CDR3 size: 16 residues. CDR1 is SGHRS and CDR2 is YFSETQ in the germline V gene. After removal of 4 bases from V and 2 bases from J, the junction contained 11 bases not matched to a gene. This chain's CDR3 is CASSPGGLDRNYGYTF. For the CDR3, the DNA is TGCGCCAGCAGCCCCGGAGGGTTGGACAGGAACTATGGCTACACCTTC.

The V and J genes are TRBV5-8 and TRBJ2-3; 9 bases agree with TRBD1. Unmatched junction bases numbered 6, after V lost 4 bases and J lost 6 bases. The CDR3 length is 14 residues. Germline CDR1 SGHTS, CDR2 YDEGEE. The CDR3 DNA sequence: TGTGCCAGCAGCCTCCGGGACAGGGATGATACGCAGTATTTT. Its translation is CASSLRDRDDTQYF. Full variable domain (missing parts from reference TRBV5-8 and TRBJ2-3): EAGVTQSPTHLIKTRGQQATLRCSPISGHTSVYWYQQALGLGLQFLLWYDEGEERNRGNFPPRFSGRQFPNYSSELNVNALELEDSALYLCASSLRDRDDTQYFGPGTRLTVL.

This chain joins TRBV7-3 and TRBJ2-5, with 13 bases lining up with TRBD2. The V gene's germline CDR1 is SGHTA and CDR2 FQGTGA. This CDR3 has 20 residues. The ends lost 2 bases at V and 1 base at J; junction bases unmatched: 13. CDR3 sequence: CASSLFPVTRLAGGQETQYF. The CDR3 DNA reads TGTGCCAGCAGCTTATTCCCTGTCACGAGACTAGCGGGGGGCCAAGAGACCCAGTACTTC.

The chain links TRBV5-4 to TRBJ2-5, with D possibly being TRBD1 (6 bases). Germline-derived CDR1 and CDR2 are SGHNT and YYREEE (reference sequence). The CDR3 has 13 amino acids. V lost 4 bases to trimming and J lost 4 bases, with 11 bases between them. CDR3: CASSQTGSETQYF. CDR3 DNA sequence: TGTGCCAGCAGCCAAACAGGGTCAGAGACCCAGTACTTC.

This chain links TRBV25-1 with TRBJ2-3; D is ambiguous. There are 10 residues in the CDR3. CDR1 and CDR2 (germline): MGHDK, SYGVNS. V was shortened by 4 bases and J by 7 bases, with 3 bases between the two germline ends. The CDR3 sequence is CASSANTQYF. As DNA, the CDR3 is TGTGCCAGCAGTGCCAATACGCAGTATTTT.

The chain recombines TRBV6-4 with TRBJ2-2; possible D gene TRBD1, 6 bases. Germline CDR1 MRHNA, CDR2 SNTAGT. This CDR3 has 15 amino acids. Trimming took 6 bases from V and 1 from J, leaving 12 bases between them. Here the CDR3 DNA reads TGTGCCAGCAGCCCCACAGGGTGGAACACCGGGGAGCTGTTTTTT. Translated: CASSPTGWNTGELFF.

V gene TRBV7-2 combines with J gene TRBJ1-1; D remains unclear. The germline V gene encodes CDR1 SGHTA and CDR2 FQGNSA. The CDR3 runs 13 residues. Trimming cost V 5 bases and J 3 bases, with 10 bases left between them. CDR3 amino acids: CASSLTAHTEAFF. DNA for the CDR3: TGTGCCAGCAGCCTAACAGCACACACTGAAGCTTTCTTT.

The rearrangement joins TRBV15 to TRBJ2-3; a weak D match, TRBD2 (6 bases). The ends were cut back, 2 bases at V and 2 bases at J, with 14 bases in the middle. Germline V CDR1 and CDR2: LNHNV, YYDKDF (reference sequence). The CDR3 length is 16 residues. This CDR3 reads CATSRRTGVSTDTQYF. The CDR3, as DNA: TGTGCCACCAGCAGAAGGACGGGGGTATCCACAGATACGCAGTATTTT.

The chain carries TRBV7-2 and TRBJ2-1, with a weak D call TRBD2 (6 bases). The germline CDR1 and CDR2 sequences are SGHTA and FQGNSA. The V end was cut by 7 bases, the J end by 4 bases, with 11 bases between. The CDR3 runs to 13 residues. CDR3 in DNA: TGTGCCAGCATCAATCGGGGGTACAATGAGCAGTTCTTC. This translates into CASINRGYNEQFF. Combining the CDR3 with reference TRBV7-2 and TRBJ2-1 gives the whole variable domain GAGVSQSPSNKVTEKGKDVELRCDPISGHTALYWYRQSLGQGLEFLIYFQGNSAPDKSGLPSDRFSAERTGGSVSTLTIQRTQQEDSAVYLCASINRGYNEQFFGPGTRLTVL.

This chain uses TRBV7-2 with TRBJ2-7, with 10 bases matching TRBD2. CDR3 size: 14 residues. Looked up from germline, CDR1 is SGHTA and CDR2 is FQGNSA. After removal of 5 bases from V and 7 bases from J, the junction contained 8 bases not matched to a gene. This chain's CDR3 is CASSLSGGASEQYF. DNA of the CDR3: TGTGCCAGCAGCCTAAGCGGGGGGGCGAGTGAGCAGTACTTC.

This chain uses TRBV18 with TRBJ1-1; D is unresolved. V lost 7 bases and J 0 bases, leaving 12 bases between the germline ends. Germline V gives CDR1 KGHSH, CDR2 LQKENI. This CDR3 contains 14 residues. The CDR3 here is CASFSGSMNTEAFF. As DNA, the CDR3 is TGTGCCAGCTTTTCAGGCTCCATGAACACTGAAGCTTTCTTT.